This T cell receptor beta chain was identified during a study of cytomegalovirus exposure and HLA in healthy donors. CDR1 and CDR2 from the germline V gene are GTSNPN and SVGIG (reference sequence). This CDR3 has 15 amino acids. Trimming cost V 2 bases and J 4 bases, with 16 bases left between them. Use of 60 Vbeta and 13 Jbeta primers characterized the PCR. Assay used: immunoSEQ multiplex PCR; TCRdb lists only in-frame clones, some missing. The sample table sets out 200,000 to 250,000 clones. Comments on this clone: Its antigen is currently unknown.

Study-level results: CMV serostatus was the sole immune exposure information available.

The receptor was derived from a woman aged 30 to 39 in good health and CMV-seropositive. V usage is TRBV30 and J usage is TRBJ2-3; no reliable D call. Input material: PBMCs. The CDR3 DNA is TGTGCCTGGAGTTCGGCAGCCGGCAGGTCAGATACGCAGTATTTT. Its translation: CAWSSAAGRSDTQYF.